This T cell receptor beta chain is drawn from a study of cytomegalovirus exposure and HLA in healthy donors. CDR1 LGHNA and CDR2 YNFKEQ come from the germline V gene. With 1 base removed from V and 4 bases from J, the gap between germline ends came to 14 bases. The CDR3 consists of 15 residues. In the PCR, 60 Vbeta and 13 Jbeta primers were used. Method: immunoSEQ multiplex PCR; TCRdb's copy keeps in-frame clones and lacks some. Of some 200,000 clones in the sample, 65% to 80% were seen once. This TCR derives from a girl aged 2 to 9 in good health and CMV-seronegative. The chain is built from TRBV4-2 and TRBJ2-7; no reliable D call. The specimen was PBMCs. CDR3 in amino acids: CASSQVPTYGYEQYF. In nucleotides, the CDR3 is TGTGCCAGCAGCCAAGTCCCTACTTACGGGTACGAGCAGTACTTC.